A single sample is the source of the 28 T cell receptor beta chains below, sequenced in a study of Graves' ophthalmopathy and Graves' hyperthyroidism. Beta-chain TCR CDR3 regions were amplified from RNA transcripts. A first-round RT-PCR used HTBI primers, followed by a second-round multiplex PCR. TCRdb re-derived calls from the multiplex PCR reads in MiXCR, one entry per CDR3 protein. The sample holds almost 40,000 distinct CDR3 sequences; about 50% are singletons and the top ten take about 25%. The sequenced material came from peripheral blood. The receptors originated from an adult woman with stable Graves' hyperthyroidism.

Ten or more counts support this clonotype. This rearrangement joins TRBV27 to TRBJ2-5, with TRBD2 matching over 10 bases. J was trimmed by 5 bases and V by 8 bases; bases with no gene match: 5. This CDR3 has 13 amino acids. In germline, CDR1 is MNHEY, CDR2 SMNVEV (reference sequence). For the CDR3, the DNA is TGTGCCAGCCGAAGAGCGGGAGGGGAGACCCAGTACTTC. Its protein is CASRRAGGETQYF.

The sample holds many counts of this clonotype. This chain uses TRBV3-1 with TRBJ2-3; D not certain. The V gene lost 0 bases and the J gene lost 10 bases, with 8 bases spanning the gap. This CDR3 is 12 amino acids long. The V gene's germline CDR1 is LGHDT and CDR2 YNNKEL (reference sequence). The CDR3 DNA reads TGTGCCAGCAGCCAAGACTTCAGAGCGCAGTATTTT. Its protein product is CASSQDFRAQYF.

This clonotype has ten or more counts. The rearrangement joins TRBV5-1 to TRBJ2-7; unclear D gene. This CDR3 has 14 amino acids. V was clipped by 4 bases and J by 2 bases, with 13 bases between them. Germline CDR1 is SGHRS and CDR2 is YFSETQ. CDR3 residues: CASSRRTDPYEQYF. As DNA, the CDR3 is TGCGCCAGCAGCCGCCGGACGGATCCCTACGAGCAGTACTTC.

This clonotype was seen at least ten times. The chain has TRBV6-1 and TRBJ2-7, with 7 bases that match TRBD1. From germline, CDR1 is MNHNS and CDR2 SASEGT. Trimming at V came to 4 bases and at J to 3 bases, leaving 6 bases not matched to a gene. The CDR3 length is 14 residues. As DNA, the CDR3 is TGTGCCAGCAGTGTAACAGGGGAAATCTACGAGCAGTACTTC. Translating it yields CASSVTGEIYEQYF.

The chain combines TRBV7-8 with TRBJ2-7; TRBD1 aligns across 7 bases. This CDR3 is built from 12 residues. Germline lookup yields CDR1 SGHVS and CDR2 FQNEAQ. After removal of 6 bases from V and 5 bases from J, the junction contained 4 bases not matched to a gene. DNA for the CDR3: TGTGCCAGCAGACTGACAGGGCACGAGCAGTACTTC. Residues: CASRLTGHEQYF. The full variable domain, with the rest looked up from reference TRBV7-8 and TRBJ2-7, is GAGVSQSPRYKVAKRGQDVALRCDPISGHVSLFWYQQALGQGPEFLTYFQNEAQLDKSGLPSDRFFAERPEGSVSTLKIQRTQQEDSAVYLCASRLTGHEQYFGPGTRLTVT.

The J gene is TRBJ1-5, the V gene TRBV7-2; tentatively, D is TRBD1 (6 bases). The V and J ends lost 5 bases and 2 bases respectively, with 13 bases between them. The CDR3 sequence is 15 residues long. Germline V gene lookup returns CDR1 SGHTA and CDR2 FQGNSA. CDR3 amino acids: CASSQGGQGNQPQHF. CDR3 nucleotide sequence: TGTGCCAGCAGCCAAGGGGGGCAGGGCAATCAGCCCCAGCATTTT.

This clonotype was counted ten times or more. CDR3: CASSEALSQQYF. CDR3 sequence (DNA): TGTGCCAGCAGTGAAGCGCTCTCCCAGCAGTACTTC. The chain employs TRBV2 and TRBJ2-7; D gene uncertain. The CDR3 extends over 12 amino acids. CDR1 is SNHLY, CDR2 FYNNEI, per germline. The germline V and J ends were trimmed by 0 bases and 8 bases, with 8 bases remaining between them.

Sample share makes this clonotype medium-sized. J is TRBJ1-1 and V is TRBV10-3; 10 bases are a match to TRBD1. The CDR3 has 13 residues. Germline CDR1 and CDR2: ENHRY and SYGVKD. Losses at the gene ends were 4 bases for V and 4 bases for J; bases not matched to a gene: 0. The CDR3 sequence: CAISGTGGTEAFF. CDR3 sequence (DNA): TGTGCCATCAGTGGGACAGGGGGCACTGAAGCTTTCTTT.

The chain recombines TRBV19 with TRBJ1-1; D is possibly TRBD1 (6 bases). Germline values: CDR1 LNHDA, CDR2 SQIVND (reference sequence). V was shortened by 6 bases and J by 3 bases, with 11 bases between the two germline ends. This CDR3 is built from 13 residues. This CDR3 is CASRRPGDTEAFF. The CDR3 DNA reads as TGTGCCAGTAGGAGACCAGGGGACACTGAAGCTTTCTTT.

The chain combines TRBV10-3 with TRBJ1-1; D unclear. The CDR3 has 16 amino acids. Trimming took off 1 base at V and 1 base at J, with 13 bases between the two ends. Germline assignment: CDR1 ENHRY and CDR2 SYGVKD. The CDR3 nucleotides are TGTGCCATCAGTGAGTTCACCGCCACACGGAACACTGAAGCTTTCTTT. Translated: CAISEFTATRNTEAFF.

Judged by abundance, this clonotype is medium-sized. The CDR3 DNA sequence: TGTGCCAGCAGCTTAGCGGACGTCCGCTACGAGCAGTACTTC. This sequence encodes CASSLADVRYEQYF. The chain is built from TRBV7-6 and TRBJ2-7; no firm D call. Deletions cut 0 bases from V and 3 bases from J, with 9 bases between. CDR3 length: 14 amino acids. CDR1 is SGHVS and CDR2 is FNYEAQ in the germline V gene.

The chain is built from TRBV25-1 and TRBJ1-2, with D unclear. V shed 8 bases and J shed 3 bases, with 4 bases lying between them. The CDR3 totals 10 residues. Per the germline V gene, CDR1 is MGHDK and CDR2 is SYGVNS. The CDR3 DNA reads TGTGCCAGCTGGGACTATGGCTACACCTTC. Translation: CASWDYGYTF.

The DNA for the CDR3 is TGTGCCAGTAGTATAGGCGGGCTCGACCCCTTCTACGAGCAGTACTTC. Its protein product is CASSIGGLDPFYEQYF. This chain uses TRBV19 with TRBJ2-7; TRBD2 might be the D (5 bases). This CDR3 comprises 16 residues. With 1 base removed from V and 3 bases from J, the gap between germline ends came to 16 bases. Germline-derived CDR1 and CDR2 are LNHDA and SQIVND (reference sequence).

This clonotype was picked up many times. The J gene is TRBJ1-5, the V gene TRBV6-6; D unclear. V gave up 4 bases and J gave up 5 bases, with 9 bases separating them. CDR3 length: 13 residues. Per germline, CDR1 MNHNY and CDR2 SVGAGI (reference sequence). CDR3 nucleotides: TGTGCCAGCAGTTCCATGGGCCATCAGCCCCAGCATTTT. Encoded protein: CASSSMGHQPQHF.

This clonotype has ten or more counts. The chain combines TRBV3-1 with TRBJ2-7, with 7 bases matching TRBD1. Germline V gene data show CDR1 as LGHDT and CDR2 as YNNKEL (reference sequence). CDR3 length: 14 amino acids. The J segment lost 5 bases and the V segment lost 5 bases, leaving 9 bases of the junction unmatched. CDR3 nucleotides: TGTGCCAGCAGCAACGGACAGGAGCTTAACGAGCAGTACTTC. This translates into CASSNGQELNEQYF.

Ten or more counts support this clonotype. This chain links TRBV28 with TRBJ1-1; 8 bases map to TRBD1. The CDR3 is 15 amino acids. The germline V gene has CDR1 MDHEN and CDR2 SYDVKM. The V and J ends lost 2 bases and 4 bases, in that order; junction bases with no gene match: 6. The CDR3 protein is CASSLIQGVITEAFF. The DNA for the CDR3 is TGTGCCAGCAGTTTAATACAGGGGGTGATCACTGAAGCTTTCTTT.

This chain uses TRBV29-1 with TRBJ1-2; D remains unclear. V was clipped by 8 bases and J by 2 bases, with 12 bases between them. Germline V gives CDR1 SQVTM, CDR2 ANQGSEA. The CDR3 has 12 amino acids. CDR3 DNA: TGCAGCAGTCCCAGACGGAACTATGGCTACACCTTC. Amino acids: CSSPRRNYGYTF.

The CDR3 reads CAISVGTIGTEAFF. CDR3 bases: TGTGCCATCAGTGTGGGGACGATCGGAACTGAAGCTTTCTTT. The V gene is TRBV10-3, the J gene TRBJ1-1, with TRBD1 as a possible D gene (5 bases). Germline V gene data show CDR1 as ENHRY and CDR2 as SYGVKD. Trimming took off 4 bases at V and 5 bases at J, with 14 bases between the two ends. CDR3 length: 14 residues.

This clonotype was observed many times. The chain recombines TRBV12-3 or TRBV12-4 with TRBJ1-2, with TRBD1 matching over 9 bases. Losses at the gene ends were 6 bases for V and 5 bases for J; bases not matched to a gene: 4. The CDR3 has 13 amino acids. The CDR3 reads CASSTGTGYGYTF. The CDR3 region has the DNA TGTGCCAGCAGCACCGGGACAGGGTATGGCTACACCTTC.

This clonotype was observed at least ten times. The conserved final phenylalanine or tryptophan is absent from the CDR3, which likely points to a read error. V is TRBV29-1 and J is TRBJ2-7; 8 nucleotides agree with TRBD1. The trim removed 7 bases at V and 6 bases at J, leaving 5 bases unmatched. Germline CDR1 is SQVTM and CDR2 is ANQGSEA. The CDR3 is made up of 11 amino acids. The CDR3 spells CSADRGGEQYL. The DNA of the CDR3 is TGCAGCGCTGACAGGGGTGGCGAGCAGTACCTC.

This clonotype was recorded many times. V usage is TRBV12-3 or TRBV12-4 and J usage is TRBJ1-1, with TRBD1 matching over 7 bases. With 5 bases clipped from V and 3 bases from J, the junction kept 9 bases outside the gene matches. The CDR3 totals 15 residues. CDR3 amino acids: CASSPGTVTDTEAFF. In DNA form, the CDR3 reads TGTGCCAGCAGTCCGGGGACAGTTACTGACACTGAAGCTTTCTTT.

CDR3: CASSEALLGNNQPQHF. CDR3 in DNA: TGTGCCAGCAGTGAAGCGCTTCTGGGGAACAATCAGCCCCAGCATTTT. The V gene is TRBV2, the J gene TRBJ1-5, with unresolved D. The CDR3 consists of 16 residues. Germline CDR1 is SNHLY and CDR2 is FYNNEI. Trimming shortened V by 0 bases and J by 3 bases, and 12 bases separated the two germline ends.

By share, this clonotype ranks as medium-sized. This chain uses TRBV7-3 with TRBJ1-1; D remains unclear. The CDR3 contains 13 residues. Germline CDR1 and CDR2: SGHTA and FQGTGA. The V end lost 0 bases, the J end lost 3 bases, and 5 bases lay between the germline ends. CDR3 protein: CASSLTPDTEAFF. The CDR3 DNA is TGTGCCAGCAGCTTAACGCCGGACACTGAAGCTTTCTTT. The entire variable domain, with the rest obtained from reference TRBV7-3 and TRBJ1-1, is as follows: GAGVSQTPSNKVTEKGKYVELRCDPISGHTALYWYRQSLGQGPEFLIYFQGTGAADDSGLPNDRFFAVRPEGSVSTLKIQRTERGDSAVYLCASSLTPDTEAFFGQGTRLTVV.

CDR3 DNA sequence: TGTGCCAGCAGCTGCCTACTAGCGGGGATTACCGGGGAGCTGTTTTTT. Residues: CASSCLLAGITGELFF. The gene calls are TRBV11-2 and TRBJ2-2; 10 bases line up with TRBD2. The trim removed 4 bases at V and 5 bases at J, leaving 7 bases unmatched. This CDR3 is 16 amino acids long. Germline CDR1 reads SGHAT; CDR2 reads FQNNGV.

The chain is built from TRBV7-9 and TRBJ2-7, with 8 positions matching TRBD1. The germline gives CDR1 SEHNR, CDR2 FQNEAQ (reference sequence). V was clipped by 3 bases and J by 3 bases; unmatched bases: 7. The CDR3 is made up of 15 amino acids. CDR3 sequence: CASSLEAGGLYEQYF. CDR3 nucleotide sequence: TGTGCCAGCAGCTTGGAGGCAGGGGGCCTCTACGAGCAGTACTTC.

The V gene is TRBV13, the J gene TRBJ2-7, with 11 bases aligning to TRBD1. Trimming at V came to 8 bases and at J to 3 bases, leaving 6 bases not matched to a gene. CDR1 is PRHDT, CDR2 FYEKMQ, per germline (reference sequence). The CDR3 consists of 14 residues. Written as DNA, the CDR3 is TGTGCCAGCCCCGCCGGGACAGGGGGCTACGAGCAGTACTTC. It specifies CASPAGTGGYEQYF.

This chain connects TRBV10-1 to TRBJ1-2; 11 bases agree with TRBD1. CDR3 length equals 15 residues. V shed 2 bases and J 2 bases; nucleotides not matched to a gene: 1. Per germline, CDR1 WNHNN and CDR2 SYGVQD (reference sequence). As DNA, the CDR3 is TGCGCCAGCAGTGAGGGGACAGGGGGAAACTATGGCTACACCTTC. It yields the protein CASSEGTGGNYGYTF.

This chain joins TRBV7-6 and TRBJ2-2; D remains ambiguous. The CDR3 totals 12 residues. In germline, CDR1 is SGHVS, CDR2 FNYEAQ. The V gene lost 0 bases and the J gene lost 8 bases, with 4 bases spanning the gap. The DNA for the CDR3 is TGTGCCAGCAGCTTAGCCACAGGGGAGCTGTTTTTT. It yields the protein CASSLATGELFF.